This TCR beta chain was profiled in a study of blood T cell repertoires in COVID-19. About the research overall: The origin of the acute and convalescent COVID-19 samples was the United States, Italy and Spain. T cells, B-cell-depleted T cells, or PBMCs supplied cDNA or gDNA.

In the authors' methods: From reference gene primer amplification, estimates of nucleated cell counts were derived. The data were produced by immunoSEQ multiplex PCR, yet TCRdb's version contains in-frame clones alone and is incomplete. The V and J calls and clone size come from that table; D and trimming were worked out from the DNA. The profile shows tens of thousands of clones, around 90% of them singletons. Trimming removed 0 bases at V and 10 bases at J, with 9 bases between. The V gene's germline CDR1 is KGHSH and CDR2 LQKENI. CDR3 length: 12 amino acids. The V and J genes are TRBV18 and TRBJ1-1; D remains unclear. The source is a man over 45 with acute or convalescent COVID-19. The specimen was peripheral blood. The CDR3 DNA follows: TGTGCCAGCTCACCACCAGGGAGTGGAGCTTTCTTT. Its protein product is CASSPPGSGAFF.